This T cell receptor (beta chain) appears in the sequencing data of a study of T cell responses to AZD1222 COVID-19 vaccine. Study observations and caveats: In a largely white British group with more females than males, clonal diversity was possibly underestimated.

Libraries were prepared by immunoSEQ multiplex PCR; TCRdb keeps only in-frame clonotypes and omits some of them. Of around 160,000 clones in the sample, 75% to 90% are singletons; the top ten hold 4.1%. Comment on this clone: The antigen is not known.

The sequence was collected from an adult in good health. The sequencing used peripheral blood, collected on day 0 of MenACWY control vaccination.

Written as DNA, the CDR3 is TGTGCCAGCAGCCTTATTGGACAGGGGGGTCCATACAATGAGCAGTTCTTC. It encodes CASSLIGQGGPYNEQFF. This chain joins TRBV3-1 (or the pseudogene TRBV3-2) and TRBJ2-1; 10 positions agree with TRBD1. Germline assignment: CDR1 LGHDT and CDR2 YNNKEL (reference sequence). The CDR3 consists of 17 residues. V was pared by 4 bases and J by 4 bases, with 10 bases of the junction left unmatched.